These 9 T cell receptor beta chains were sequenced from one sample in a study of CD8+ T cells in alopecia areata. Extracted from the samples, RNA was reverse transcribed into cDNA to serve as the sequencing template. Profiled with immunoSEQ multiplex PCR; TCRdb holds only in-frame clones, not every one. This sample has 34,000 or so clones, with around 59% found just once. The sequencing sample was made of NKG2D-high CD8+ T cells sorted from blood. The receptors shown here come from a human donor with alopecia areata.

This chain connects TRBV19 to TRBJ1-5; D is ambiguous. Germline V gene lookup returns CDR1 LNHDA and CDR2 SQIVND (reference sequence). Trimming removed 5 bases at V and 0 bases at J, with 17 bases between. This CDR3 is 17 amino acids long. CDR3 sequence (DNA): TGTGCCAGTAGTCCGTCAACGGGAAGGTATAGCAATCAGCCCCAGCATTTT. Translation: CASSPSTGRYSNQPQHF.

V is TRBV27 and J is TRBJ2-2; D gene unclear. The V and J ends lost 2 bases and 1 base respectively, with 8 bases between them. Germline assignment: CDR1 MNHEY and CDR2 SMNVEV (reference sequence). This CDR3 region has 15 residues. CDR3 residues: CASSLITRNTGELFF. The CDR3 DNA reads TGTGCCAGCAGTTTAATCACCCGGAACACCGGGGAGCTGTTTTTT.

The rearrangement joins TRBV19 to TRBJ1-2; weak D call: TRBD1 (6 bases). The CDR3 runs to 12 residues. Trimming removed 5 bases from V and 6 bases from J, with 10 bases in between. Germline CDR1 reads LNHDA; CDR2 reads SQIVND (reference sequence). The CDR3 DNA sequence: TGTGCCAGTAGTCCAGGGGTCCATGGCTACACCTTC. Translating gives CASSPGVHGYTF.

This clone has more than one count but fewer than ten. The CDR3 DNA follows: TGTGCCACGGCGGAAAGGAGCTCCTACAATGAGCAGTTCTTC. Translated: CATAERSSYNEQFF. The chain has TRBV6-5 and TRBJ2-1; D unclear. From germline, CDR1 is MNHEY and CDR2 SVGAGI. The CDR3 is made up of 14 amino acids. Trimming shortened V by 10 bases and J by 0 bases, and 13 bases separated the two germline ends.

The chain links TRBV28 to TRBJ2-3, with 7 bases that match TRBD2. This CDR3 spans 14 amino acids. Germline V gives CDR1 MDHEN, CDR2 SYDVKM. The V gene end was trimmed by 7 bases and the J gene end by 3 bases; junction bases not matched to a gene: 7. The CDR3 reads CASMGGFWTDTQYF. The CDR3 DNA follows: TGTGCCAGCATGGGGGGGTTCTGGACAGATACGCAGTATTTT.

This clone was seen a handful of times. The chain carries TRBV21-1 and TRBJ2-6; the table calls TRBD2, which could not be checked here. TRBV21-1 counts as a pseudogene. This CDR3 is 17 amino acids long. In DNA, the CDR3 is TGTGCCAGCAGCAAAGTCGACTCCCACTCTGGGGCCAACGTCCTGACTTTC. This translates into CASSKVDSHSGANVLTF.

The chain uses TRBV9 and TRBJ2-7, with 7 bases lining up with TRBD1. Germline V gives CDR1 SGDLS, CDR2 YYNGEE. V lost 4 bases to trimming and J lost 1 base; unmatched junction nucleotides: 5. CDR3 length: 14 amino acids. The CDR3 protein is CASSPGQDSYEQYF. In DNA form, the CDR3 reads TGTGCCAGCAGCCCTGGACAGGATTCCTACGAGCAGTACTTC.

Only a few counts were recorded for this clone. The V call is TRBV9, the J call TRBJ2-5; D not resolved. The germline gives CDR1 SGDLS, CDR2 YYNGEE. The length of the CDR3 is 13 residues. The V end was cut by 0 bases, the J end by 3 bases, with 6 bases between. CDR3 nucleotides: TGTGCCAGCAGCGTAGGGACCAAAGAGACCCAGTACTTC. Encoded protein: CASSVGTKETQYF.

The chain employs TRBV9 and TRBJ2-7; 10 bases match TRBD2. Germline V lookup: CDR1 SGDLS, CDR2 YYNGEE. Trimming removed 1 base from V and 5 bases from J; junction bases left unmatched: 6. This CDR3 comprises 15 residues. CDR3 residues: CASSVRLAGVDEQYF. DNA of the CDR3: TGTGCCAGCAGCGTACGGCTAGCGGGAGTCGACGAGCAGTACTTC. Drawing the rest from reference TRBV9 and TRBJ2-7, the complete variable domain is DSGVTQTPKHLITATGQRVTLRCSPRSGDLSVYWYQQSLDQGLQFLIQYYNGEERAKGNILERFSAQQFPDLHSELNLSSLELGDSALYFCASSVRLAGVDEQYFGPGTRLTVT.